Below are 11 T cell receptor beta chains sequenced from a single sample in a study of blood T cell repertoires in COVID-19. Sequencing was performed with immunoSEQ multiplex PCR; in TCRdb, only in-frame clones are kept and a portion is missing. The table lists 88,000 or so clones, 80% to 90% of them singletons. Source material: peripheral blood. These TCRs come from a man in his fifties or sixties with acute or convalescent COVID-19.

A note on this clone: With a much larger clone just one base away, this may be a read error. Other DNA sequences in the sample encode the same CDR3. J is TRBJ1-3 and V is TRBV2; 7 bases align to TRBD1. Germline V lookup: CDR1 SNHLY, CDR2 FYNNEI. The CDR3 sequence is 14 residues long. Trimming took 5 bases from V and 0 from J; bases not matched to a gene: 1. CDR3 bases: TGTGCCAGCAGTCGGGACAGCTCTGGAAACACCATATATTTT. Translation: CASSRDSSGNTIYF.

The sample holds a few counts of this clone. The V call is TRBV10-1, the J call TRBJ1-5; D is possibly TRBD1 (6 bases). V gave up 11 bases and J gave up 4 bases, with 15 bases separating them. This CDR3 is built from 13 residues. The germline V gene has CDR1 WNHNN and CDR2 SYGVQD (reference sequence). This CDR3 reads CAFHSQGNQPQHF. The DNA of the CDR3 is TGCGCCTTCCATTCACAGGGAAATCAGCCCCAGCATTTT.

The chain is built from TRBV5-1 and TRBJ2-1; TRBD2 might be the D (7 bases). V was shortened by 0 bases and J by 0 bases, with 10 bases between the two germline ends. There are 16 residues in the CDR3. Per the germline V gene, CDR1 is SGHRS and CDR2 is YFSETQ. The CDR3 loop is CASSLEGGSSYNEQFF. DNA of the CDR3: TGCGCCAGCAGCTTGGAGGGGGGGAGCTCCTACAATGAGCAGTTCTTC. The whole variable domain, filled in from reference TRBV5-1 and TRBJ2-1, reads KAGVTQTPRYLIKTRGQQVTLSCSPISGHRSVSWYQQTPGQGLQFLFEYFSETQRNKGNFPGRFSGRQFSNSRSEMNVSTLELGDSALYLCASSLEGGSSYNEQFFGPGTRLTVL.

The V and J genes are TRBV4-2 and TRBJ1-4; D is possibly TRBD1 (5 bases). From germline, CDR1 is LGHNA and CDR2 YNFKEQ. The CDR3 totals 16 residues. Trimming stripped 3 bases from V and 8 bases from J, with 19 bases between. CDR3 nucleotide sequence: TGTGCCAGCAGCCAGGGACGGGGGGGTCGTAGGGAAAAACTGTTTTTT. Its protein is CASSQGRGGRREKLFF.

The rearrangement joins TRBV6-2 or TRBV6-3 to TRBJ1-6, with 7 bases lining up with TRBD1. The CDR3 covers 14 residues. Trimming at V came to 4 bases and at J to 6 bases, leaving 3 bases not matched to a gene. Germline V gives CDR1 MNHEY, CDR2 SVGEGT. Written as DNA, the CDR3 is TGTGCCAGCAGTTTACAGGGGCTTAATTCACCCCTCCACTTT. This encodes CASSLQGLNSPLHF.

The rearrangement links TRBV28 to TRBJ1-1; 7 nucleotides agree with TRBD1. The CDR3 is 13 residues long. The trim removed 6 bases at V and 4 bases at J, leaving 5 bases unmatched. CDR1 is MDHEN, CDR2 SYDVKM, per germline. This chain's CDR3 is CASSQGGRTEAFF. The CDR3 DNA reads TGTGCCAGCAGCCAGGGGGGTCGCACTGAAGCTTTCTTT.

The chain carries TRBV11-2 and TRBJ2-5; 11 bases are a match to TRBD2. The germline gives CDR1 SGHAT, CDR2 FQNNGV. Trimming at V came to 3 bases and at J to 5 bases, leaving 5 bases not matched to a gene. This CDR3 is 15 amino acids long. The CDR3 coding sequence is TGTGCCAGCAGCTTTACTAGCGGGGGTTCGGAGACCCAGTACTTC. Translation: CASSFTSGGSETQYF. Full variable domain (rest looked up from reference TRBV11-2 and TRBJ2-5): EAGVAQSPRYKIIEKRQSVAFWCNPISGHATLYWYQQILGQGPKLLIQFQNNGVVDDSQLPKDRFSAERLKGVDSTLKIQPAKLEDSAVYLCASSFTSGGSETQYFGPGTRLLVL.

The genes are TRBV7-3 and TRBJ2-1; maybe TRBD1 (7 bases). CDR3 length: 16 amino acids. Germline loops: CDR1 SGHTA, CDR2 FQGTGA. Trimming cost V 5 bases and J 7 bases, with 21 bases left between them. The CDR3 nucleotides read TGTGCCAGCAGCAAGGGGGGACAGCGGACGGGGAATGAGCAGTTCTTC. Translated: CASSKGGQRTGNEQFF. Full variable domain (outside the CDR3, taken from reference TRBV7-3 and TRBJ2-1): GAGVSQTPSNKVTEKGKYVELRCDPISGHTALYWYRQSLGQGPEFLIYFQGTGAADDSGLPNDRFFAVRPEGSVSTLKIQRTERGDSAVYLCASSKGGQRTGNEQFFGPGTRLTVL.

The V and J genes are TRBV5-1 and TRBJ2-1, with TRBD1 matching 10 bases. Trimming removed 0 bases from V and 9 bases from J; junction bases left unmatched: 6. Germline loops: CDR1 SGHRS, CDR2 YFSETQ. The CDR3 extends over 15 amino acids. CDR3 coding DNA: TGCGCCAGCAGCTTGGGAACCGGGACAGGGGTTGAGCAGTTCTTC. This codes for CASSLGTGTGVEQFF. Filled out from reference TRBV5-1 and TRBJ2-1, the complete variable domain reads KAGVTQTPRYLIKTRGQQVTLSCSPISGHRSVSWYQQTPGQGLQFLFEYFSETQRNKGNFPGRFSGRQFSNSRSEMNVSTLELGDSALYLCASSLGTGTGVEQFFGPGTRLTVL.

This clone was seen at least ten times. The chain is built from TRBV5-8 and TRBJ2-5, with TRBD1 matching 7 bases. The CDR3 is made up of 14 amino acids. The V segment lost 4 bases and the J segment 5 bases; nucleotides outside the gene matches: 8. Germline CDR1 reads SGHTS; CDR2 reads YDEGEE. Here the CDR3 DNA reads TGTGCCAGCAGCCGAGGGACAGCTGGGGAGACCCAGTACTTC. Protein product: CASSRGTAGETQYF.

The chain carries TRBV6-2 or TRBV6-3 and TRBJ2-7; 7 nucleotides agree with TRBD1. The CDR3 totals 14 residues. J gave up 3 bases and V 2 bases, and 4 bases lay outside the gene matches. CDR1 and CDR2 from the germline V gene are MNHEY and SVGEGT. CDR3 in amino acids: CASSYGQVLYEQYF. CDR3 DNA: TGTGCCAGCAGTTACGGACAGGTACTCTACGAGCAGTACTTC.